These 27 T cell receptor beta chains came from one sample sequenced in a study of siplizumab effects on memory and regulatory T cells. The table came from immunoSEQ multiplex PCR; TCRdb's copy has only in-frame clones and leaves some out. The table includes about 52,000 clones, roughly 97% detected once. The sample comprised naive CD4+ T cells sorted from blood. These TCRs come from a human donor in good health.

This sequence joins TRBV21-1 and TRBJ2-3; TRBD2 was called by the table and not checked on the DNA. TRBV21-1 is a pseudogene segment. The CDR3 has 19 residues. CDR3 sequence reads: CASSKPGTSGSSRTDTQYF. The CDR3 DNA is TGTGCCAGCAGCAAACCGGGGACTAGCGGGAGTTCCCGCACAGATACGCAGTATTTT.

The CDR3 region is CASSELRRGTNTEAFF. CDR3 in DNA: TGTGCCAGCAGTGAATTAAGGAGGGGAACGAACACTGAAGCTTTCTTT. V gene TRBV25-1 combines with J gene TRBJ1-1, with D possibly TRBD1 on 5 matching bases. The CDR3 consists of 16 residues. Trimming pared 1 base from V and 1 base from J, leaving 13 bases between. CDR1 is MGHDK, CDR2 SYGVNS, per germline. Supplemented by reference TRBV25-1 and TRBJ1-1, the full variable domain reads EADIYQTPRYLVIGTGKKITLECSQTMGHDKMYWYQQDPGMELHLIHYSYGVNSTEKGDLSSESTVSRIRTEHFPLTLESARPSHTSQYLCASSELRRGTNTEAFFGQGTRLTVV.

V gene TRBV14 combines with J gene TRBJ2-1; no reliable D call. Trimming took 4 bases from V and 9 from J, leaving 13 bases between them. Germline V gives CDR1 SGHDN, CDR2 FVKESK. The CDR3 sequence is 13 residues long. The CDR3 DNA is TGTGCCAGCAGCCCCTCCGGAGCCCGTGAGCAGTTCTTC. As protein: CASSPSGAREQFF.

The genes are TRBV19 and TRBJ2-7; 11 bases line up with TRBD1. The CDR3 covers 14 residues. The V segment lost 5 bases and the J segment 4 bases; nucleotides outside the gene matches: 4. CDR1 is LNHDA and CDR2 is SQIVND in the germline V gene (reference sequence). CDR3 region: CASSRTGGEYEQYF. The CDR3 DNA is TGTGCCAGTAGTCGGACAGGGGGCGAGTACGAGCAGTACTTC.

This sequence joins TRBV5-6 and TRBJ2-1; 10 nucleotides align to TRBD1. CDR1 is SGHDT, CDR2 YYEEEE, per germline. The CDR3 covers 17 residues. J lost 4 bases, V lost 4 bases, and 11 bases had no gene match. Written as DNA, the CDR3 is TGTGCCAGCAGCCCAACTAGACAGGGGGCTTCTTACAATGAGCAGTTCTTC. The encoded protein is CASSPTRQGASYNEQFF.

The V gene is TRBV7-2, the J gene TRBJ2-3; 13 positions match TRBD2. The CDR3 is made up of 15 amino acids. Trimming cost V 2 bases and J 8 bases; bases outside gene matches: 4. Germline CDR1 SGHTA, CDR2 FQGNSA. CDR3 DNA sequence: TGTGCCAGCAGCTTACCACTAGCGGGAGGGGGTACGCAGTATTTT. Amino acid sequence: CASSLPLAGGGTQYF.

This clone appeared a few times. This chain joins TRBV28 and TRBJ2-1; D not resolved. This CDR3 contains 15 residues. CDR1 MDHEN and CDR2 SYDVKM come from the germline V gene. V gave up 4 bases and J gave up 2 bases, with 12 bases separating them. CDR3 bases: TGTGCCAGCAGTTCCCGAACGGGTGCCTACAATGAGCAGTTCTTC. Translated, it gives CASSSRTGAYNEQFF.

The chain employs TRBV6-4 and TRBJ2-1, with 8 nucleotides matching TRBD2. The CDR3 has 14 residues. Germline assignment: CDR1 MRHNA and CDR2 SNTAGT. The V and J ends lost 2 bases and 6 bases, in that order; junction bases with no gene match: 3. The CDR3 is CASSDGLAGNEQFF. CDR3 DNA: TGTGCCAGCAGTGACGGGCTAGCGGGCAATGAGCAGTTCTTC.

The CDR3 DNA follows: TGCGCCAGCAGCCAAGGACTAGCGGTAAATGAGCAGTTCTTC. Translating it yields CASSQGLAVNEQFF. The genes are TRBV4-1 and TRBJ2-1; 9 bases are shared with TRBD2. CDR3 length: 14 amino acids. Germline CDR1 reads MGHRA; CDR2 reads YSYEKL. V was pared by 1 base and J by 7 bases, with 2 bases of the junction left unmatched.

The CDR3 DNA sequence: TGCAGTGCTAGACAAGGGCCTGAAGCTTTCTTT. Translating it yields CSARQGPEAFF. This sequence joins TRBV20-1 and TRBJ1-1, with D uncertain. This CDR3 is 11 amino acids long. From germline, CDR1 is DFQATT and CDR2 SNEGSKA (reference sequence). The V end was cut by 2 bases, the J end by 6 bases, with 7 bases between.

The chain links TRBV11-3 to TRBJ2-3; D is perhaps TRBD1 (5 bases). This CDR3 is built from 14 residues. V was clipped by 5 bases and J by 0 bases, with 9 bases between them. Germline CDR1 is SGHNT and CDR2 is YENEEA. The CDR3 nucleotides read TGTGCCAGCAGCCCCCGACAGAGCACAGATACGCAGTATTTT. Its protein product is CASSPRQSTDTQYF.

This clone came up once. The chain carries TRBV30 and TRBJ1-1; TRBD1 aligns across 7 bases. Per germline, CDR1 GTSNPN and CDR2 SVGIG (reference sequence). This CDR3 has 12 residues. V lost 2 bases to trimming and J lost 10 bases; unmatched junction nucleotides: 7. CDR3 sequence reads: CAWSPRGRGAFF. CDR3 nucleotide sequence: TGTGCCTGGAGTCCCAGGGGGAGGGGAGCTTTCTTT.

The chain joins TRBV19 to TRBJ2-3, with 8 bases identical to TRBD2. Germline CDR1 is LNHDA and CDR2 is SQIVND (reference sequence). The CDR3 is 14 residues long. J was trimmed by 6 bases and V by 5 bases; bases with no gene match: 7. This CDR3 is CASSLREGSDTQYF. CDR3 sequence (DNA): TGTGCCAGTAGTCTCCGGGAGGGCAGCGATACGCAGTATTTT.

The chain joins TRBV29-1 to TRBJ1-4; D possibly corresponds to TRBD1 (6 bases). V was pared by 4 bases and J by 5 bases, with 11 bases between. CDR3 length: 13 residues. Germline-derived CDR1 and CDR2 are SQVTM and ANQGSEA. This CDR3 is CSVGTAFNEKLFF. The CDR3, as DNA: TGCAGCGTTGGGACAGCTTTCAATGAAAAACTGTTTTTT.

This chain connects TRBV5-1 to TRBJ1-4; a weak D match, TRBD1 (5 bases). From germline, CDR1 is SGHRS and CDR2 YFSETQ. The germline V and J ends were trimmed by 4 bases and 4 bases, with 8 bases remaining between them. This CDR3 comprises 13 residues. The CDR3 DNA reads TGCGCCAGCAGCGGGGGAGGTAATGAAAAACTGTTTTTT. Translated: CASSGGGNEKLFF.

This clone was counted a single time. The CDR3 loop reads CASSPTAGGWEPQHF. CDR3 nucleotides: TGTGCCAGTAGTCCAACCGCGGGGGGCTGGGAGCCCCAGCATTTT. V and J are TRBV19 and TRBJ1-5, with a weak D call TRBD1 (6 bases). The V and J ends lost 5 bases and 8 bases respectively, with 19 bases between them. From germline, CDR1 is LNHDA and CDR2 SQIVND (reference sequence). This CDR3 is 15 amino acids long.

The table lists this clone with a count of one. The chain employs TRBV7-6 and TRBJ2-1; no clear D gene. Germline V gene data show CDR1 as SGHVS and CDR2 as FNYEAQ. Trimming took 1 base from V and 4 from J, leaving 5 bases between them. The CDR3 covers 13 residues. CDR3 protein: CASSLELYNEQFF. The CDR3 DNA reads TGTGCCAGCAGCTTAGAACTATACAATGAGCAGTTCTTC.

As DNA, the CDR3 is TGTGCCAGCAGCGATGGTAGCGGGAGCACAGATACGCAGTATTTT. Protein product: CASSDGSGSTDTQYF. The chain has TRBV9 and TRBJ2-3; 7 nucleotides line up with TRBD2. Germline V gene lookup returns CDR1 SGDLS and CDR2 YYNGEE. This CDR3 has 15 amino acids. The J segment lost 0 bases and the V segment lost 3 bases, leaving 4 bases of the junction unmatched.

This chain connects TRBV9 to TRBJ1-1; unclear D gene. Trimming took off 0 bases at V and 6 bases at J, with 9 bases between the two ends. Germline CDR1 reads SGDLS; CDR2 reads YYNGEE. The CDR3 totals 13 residues. The CDR3 DNA reads as TGTGCCAGCAGCGTAGGGGCATCCCCTGAAGCTTTCTTT. It codes for CASSVGASPEAFF.

This clone was observed once. The chain uses TRBV11-3 and TRBJ2-5; TRBD2 matches at 7 bases. Trimming at V came to 1 base and at J to 3 bases, leaving 8 bases not matched to a gene. CDR3 length equals 16 residues. Looked up from germline, CDR1 is SGHNT and CDR2 is YENEEA. CDR3 sequence: CASSLGSAGDEETQYF. In DNA, the CDR3 is TGTGCCAGCAGCTTAGGATCGGCGGGAGATGAAGAGACCCAGTACTTC.

The CDR3 loop is CASSWDRDNGNTIYF. CDR3 bases: TGTGCCAGCAGTTGGGACAGGGATAATGGAAACACCATATATTTT. The chain combines TRBV6-5 with TRBJ1-3, with 9 bases aligning to TRBD1. This CDR3 comprises 15 residues. Germline V lookup: CDR1 MNHEY, CDR2 SVGAGI. V trimming: 4 bases; J trimming: 3 bases; junction bases outside the gene matches: 4.

The rearrangement links TRBV2 to TRBJ1-2, with TRBD1 matching over 8 bases. The germline V gene has CDR1 SNHLY and CDR2 FYNNEI. The CDR3 consists of 14 residues. After removal of 6 bases from V and 8 bases from J, the junction contained 11 bases not matched to a gene. CDR3 nucleotides: TGTGCCAGCAGAGCAGGGGGCGCTCATTACGGCTACACCTTC. Protein sequence: CASRAGGAHYGYTF.

V is TRBV12-5 and J is TRBJ1-2, with D perhaps TRBD1 (5 bases). This CDR3 comprises 15 residues. CDR1 and CDR2 (germline): LGHNT, FRNRAP. Trimming shortened V by 3 bases and J by 4 bases, and 15 bases separated the two germline ends. Here the CDR3 reads CASGFLKQETYGYTF. The DNA for the CDR3 is TGTGCTAGTGGTTTTTTAAAACAGGAAACCTATGGCTACACCTTC.

The rearrangement joins TRBV5-6 to TRBJ1-3, with 9 nucleotides matching TRBD1. After removal of 1 base from V and 7 bases from J, the junction contained 3 bases not matched to a gene. Germline CDR1 SGHDT, CDR2 YYEEEE. The CDR3 is made up of 14 amino acids. The CDR3 bases are TGTGCCAGCAGCTTGCCGGACAGGGGTAACACCATATATTTT. This encodes CASSLPDRGNTIYF.

The V gene is TRBV5-6, the J gene TRBJ2-1; D remains unclear. Germline V lookup: CDR1 SGHDT, CDR2 YYEEEE. V lost 4 bases and J 0 bases, leaving 8 bases between the germline ends. This CDR3 spans 14 amino acids. DNA of the CDR3: TGTGCCAGCAGCCTAAAGAGCTCCTACAATGAGCAGTTCTTC. Translation: CASSLKSSYNEQFF.

This chain links TRBV19 with TRBJ1-1, with a possible D match to TRBD1 (6 bases). CDR3 size: 14 residues. The germline gives CDR1 LNHDA, CDR2 SQIVND (reference sequence). Trimming left V 10 bases short and J 0 bases short, with 15 bases between. CDR3 region: CATTRTALNTEAFF. The CDR3 nucleotides read TGTGCCACTACTCGGACAGCCTTGAACACTGAAGCTTTCTTT. Filled out from reference TRBV19 and TRBJ1-1, the complete variable domain reads DGGITQSPKYLFRKEGQNVTLSCEQNLNHDAMYWYRQDPGQGLRLIYYSQIVNDFQKGDIAEGYSVSREKKESFPLTVTSAQKNPTAFYLCATTRTALNTEAFFGQGTRLTVV.

The chain joins TRBV27 to TRBJ2-6; no reliable D call. Looked up from germline, CDR1 is MNHEY and CDR2 is SMNVEV (reference sequence). The CDR3 length is 16 residues. V lost 1 base and J 0 bases, leaving 7 bases between the germline ends. The CDR3 DNA is TGTGCCAGCAGTTTATTCAGCTCCTCTGGGGCCAACGTCCTGACTTTC. Protein sequence: CASSLFSSSGANVLTF.